This T cell receptor beta chain was captured by sequencing in a study of T cells in localized non-small cell lung cancer. The study's findings and limits: The study found T cell clonality highest in uninvolved adjacent lung, above tumor. Owing to sequencing of a solitary tumor region, heterogeneity cannot be discounted. Of the top 100 tumor clones, median approximately 60 were in adjacent lung, approximately 30 among its top 100.

As concerns this clone: The antigen is unknown.

Clones were read by immunoSEQ multiplex PCR, and TCRdb kept only the in-frame ones, dropping some. Altogether roughly 77,000 clones are present, more than 70% being singletons, with the ten largest covering 20%. Germline V lookup: CDR1 MGHRA, CDR2 YSYEKL. With 6 bases clipped from V and 3 bases from J, the junction kept 15 bases outside the gene matches. The CDR3 extends over 19 amino acids. Material: peripheral blood, obtained before any cancer treatment. The receptor's source is a woman aged 35-75 years with stage I squamous cell lung carcinoma. The J gene is TRBJ2-5, the V gene TRBV4-1; 14 bases fit TRBD2. This CDR3 reads CASSTSVGLAGVFKETQYF. CDR3 bases: TGCGCCAGCAGTACATCGGTGGGACTAGCGGGGGTGTTTAAAGAGACCCAGTACTTC.